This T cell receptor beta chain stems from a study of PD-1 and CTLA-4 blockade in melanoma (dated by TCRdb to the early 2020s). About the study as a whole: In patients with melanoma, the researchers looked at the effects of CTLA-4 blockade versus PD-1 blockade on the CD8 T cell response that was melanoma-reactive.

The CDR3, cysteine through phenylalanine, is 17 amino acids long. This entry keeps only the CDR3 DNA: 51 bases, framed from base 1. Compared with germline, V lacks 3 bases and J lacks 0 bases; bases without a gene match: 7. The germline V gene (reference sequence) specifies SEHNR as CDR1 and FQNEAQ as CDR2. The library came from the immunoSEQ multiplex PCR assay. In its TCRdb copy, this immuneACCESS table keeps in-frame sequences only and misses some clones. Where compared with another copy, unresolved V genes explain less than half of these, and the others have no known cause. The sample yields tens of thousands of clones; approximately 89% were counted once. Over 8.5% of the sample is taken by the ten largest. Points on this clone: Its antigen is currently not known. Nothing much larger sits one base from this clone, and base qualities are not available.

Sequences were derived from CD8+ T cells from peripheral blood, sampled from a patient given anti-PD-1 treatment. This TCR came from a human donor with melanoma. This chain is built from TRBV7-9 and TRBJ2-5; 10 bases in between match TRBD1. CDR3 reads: CASSLAIGTGDQETQYF. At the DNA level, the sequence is TGTGCCAGCAGCTTGGCCATAGGGACAGGGGACCAAGAGACCCAGTACTTC.